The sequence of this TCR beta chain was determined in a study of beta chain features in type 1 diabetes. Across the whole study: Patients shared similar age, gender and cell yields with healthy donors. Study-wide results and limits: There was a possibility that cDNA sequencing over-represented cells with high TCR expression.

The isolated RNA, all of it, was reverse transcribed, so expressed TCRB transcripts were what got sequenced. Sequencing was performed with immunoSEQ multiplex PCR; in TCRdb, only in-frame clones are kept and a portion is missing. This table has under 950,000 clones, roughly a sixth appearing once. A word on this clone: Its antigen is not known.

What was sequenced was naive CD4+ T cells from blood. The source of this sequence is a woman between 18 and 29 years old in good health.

In nucleotides, the CDR3 is TGTGCCAGCAGGACAGGGGGCCATGACATTCAGTACTTC. It encodes CASRTGGHDIQYF. The chain is built from TRBV6-6 and TRBJ2-4; 10 bases are a match to TRBD1. CDR3 length equals 13 residues. Germline V lookup: CDR1 MNHNY, CDR2 SVGAGI (reference sequence). Losses at the gene ends were 6 bases for V and 8 bases for J; bases not matched to a gene: 4.